This T cell receptor beta chain was sequenced for a study of Ad26.COV2.S vaccination and SARS-CoV-2 variants. Overall study: Once or twice, 56 days apart, Ad26.COV2.S was delivered intramuscularly.

Germline V gene sequence: CDR1 SGHKS, CDR2 YYEKEE (reference sequence). This CDR3 spans 14 amino acids. V was pared by 0 bases and J by 2 bases, with 8 bases between. Regarding treatment: 15 to 20 received Ad26.COV2.S at low or high dose, single or two shots; 5 received placebo; per-sample allocation not given. Day 63 after the first injection of vaccine or placebo was the sampling time. The vaccine antigen was prefusion-stabilized Wuhan SARS-CoV-2 spike. TCRdb keeps only in-frame clones here, not all; method: immunoSEQ multiplex PCR. This table has about 390,000 clones, 70% to 90% appearing once. The chain carries TRBV5-5 and TRBJ1-1; weak D call: TRBD1 (6 bases). This clonotype was obtained from a person aged 18 to 65 who received the Ad26.COV2.S COVID-19 vaccine or a placebo. Sequencing was performed on peripheral blood, taken in a trial of Ad26.COV2.S vaccine versus placebo. CDR3 DNA sequence: TGTGCCAGCAGCTTGGGCAGGGGAAACACTGAAGCTTTCTTT. Protein sequence: CASSLGRGNTEAFF.